These T cell receptor beta chains were read from a single sample in a study of regulatory T cells in long-lasting Graves disease. TCRdb passed the multiplex PCR reads through MiXCR, listing each CDR3 protein once. The sample consists of 300,000 to 400,000 distinct CDR3 sequences, around 16% of them appearing once. The input for sequencing was peripheral blood mononuclear cells (PBMCs), taken at new diagnosis, from a patient treated with antithyroid drugs. The receptors were sampled from a female donor with Graves disease. Both conserved end residues are part of each CDR3. D genes are given only for firm matches. Some rows have no size entry. The others give once, few or many, or a class for an expanded clone.

>TRBV7-2|NA|TRBJ1-4|15|NA
CASSLSLATNEKLFF
TGTGCCAGCAGCTTAAGCCTTGCAACTAATGAAAAACTGTTTTTT
>TRBV7-3|many|TRBJ2-1|14|NA
CASSPEGVGGGQFF
TGTGCCAGCAGCCCCGAGGGAGTGGGGGGCGGGCAGTTCTTC
>TRBV4-2|NA|TRBJ2-1|15|NA
CASSLSVRSYNEQFF
TGTGCCAGCAGCCTTAGCGTTAGGTCCTACAATGAGCAGTTCTTC
>TRBV7-9|NA|TRBJ2-1|13|NA
CASSLALRNEQFF
TGTGCCAGCAGCTTAGCGCTCAGGAATGAGCAGTTCTTC
>TRBV5-5|few|TRBJ2-2|16|NA
CASSLARGGNTGELFF
TGTGCCAGCAGCTTGGCTAGGGGGGGGAACACCGGGGAGCTGTTTTTT
>TRBV6-5|many|TRBJ2-3|15|TRBD2
CASSSRGEGTDTQYF
TGTGCCAGCAGTTCTCGGGGGGAGGGCACAGATACGCAGTATTTT
>TRBV7-3|few|TRBJ2-1|15|TRBD2
CASSLTAGGYNEQFF
TGTGCCAGCAGCTTAACAGCGGGGGGCTACAATGAGCAGTTCTTC
>TRBV13|many|TRBJ1-1|16|NA
CASSPAGQVTNTEAFF
TGTGCCAGCAGCCCCGCGGGGCAGGTGACGAACACTGAAGCTTTCTTT
>TRBV5-5|few|TRBJ2-3|15|NA
CASGGGARGTDTQYF
TGTGCCAGCGGAGGGGGGGCGCGGGGCACAGATACGCAGTATTTT
>TRBV30|many|TRBJ2-1|16|TRBD1
CAWSRRPGQGDNEQFF
TGTGCCTGGAGCCGCCGCCCAGGGCAGGGGGATAATGAGCAGTTCTTC
>TRBV7-9|NA|TRBJ1-5|14|TRBD1
CASSSGTGFQPQHF
TGTGCCAGCAGCTCCGGGACAGGGTTTCAGCCCCAGCATTTT
>TRBV27|NA|TRBJ2-5|17|TRBD2
CASSPTTSGVYQETQYF
TGTGCCAGCAGTCCTACGACTAGCGGAGTATACCAAGAGACCCAGTACTTC
>TRBV6-5|many|TRBJ2-1|13|NA
CASSYSIFQREFF
TGTGCCAGCAGTTACTCGATATTCCAGAGGGAGTTCTTC
>TRBV7-3|NA|TRBJ2-7|15|NA
CASSLEAGKGVEQYF
TGTGCCAGCAGCTTAGAGGCGGGAAAGGGGGTCGAGCAGTACTTC
>TRBV15|NA|TRBJ2-7|15|NA
CATSKDRDTPYEQYF
TGTGCCACCAGCAAAGACCGGGACACTCCCTACGAGCAGTACTTC
>TRBV7-2|many|TRBJ1-1|16|TRBD1
CASSPPSGQENTEAFF
TGTGCCAGCAGCCCCCCCTCCGGACAGGAGAACACTGAAGCTTTCTTT
>TRBV30|many|TRBJ1-1|11|NA
CAWSQGREAFF
TGTGCCTGGAGCCAGGGCCGTGAAGCTTTCTTT
>TRBV3-1|many|TRBJ2-7|15|TRBD2
CASSQLASGIAEQYF
TGTGCCAGCAGCCAATTGGCTAGCGGGATAGCGGAGCAGTACTTC
>TRBV20-1|NA|TRBJ2-2|15|NA
CSAREKGANTGELFF
TGCAGTGCTAGAGAGAAGGGGGCGAACACCGGGGAGCTGTTTTTT
>TRBV28|many|TRBJ2-7|17|NA
CASSLRQANRAFYEQYF
TGTGCCAGCAGTTTGAGACAGGCGAATAGGGCATTCTACGAGCAGTACTTC
>TRBV4-3|NA|TRBJ2-5|17|NA
CASSQEDRSGTGETQYF
TGCGCCAGCAGCCAAGAAGATCGGAGCGGGACAGGAGAGACCCAGTACTTC
>TRBV24-1|many|TRBJ2-1|13|NA
CATSDRTYNEQFF
TGTGCCACCAGTGACCGGACCTACAATGAGCAGTTCTTC
>TRBV12-3/TRBV12-4|many|TRBJ2-7|12|NA
CASSLGLAEQYF
TGTGCCAGCAGTTTAGGGTTAGCCGAGCAGTACTTC
>TRBV7-2|many|TRBJ2-1|14|TRBD1
CASSFLDRGNEQFF
TGTGCCAGCAGCTTTCTGGACAGGGGCAATGAGCAGTTCTTC
>TRBV9|many|TRBJ2-7|15|TRBD1
CASSVGTGGGNEQYF
TGTGCCAGCAGCGTAGGGACAGGGGGCGGCAACGAGCAGTACTTC
>TRBV20-1|many|TRBJ2-7|14|TRBD1
CSAKGTAHGYEQYF
TGCAGTGCTAAAGGGACAGCCCACGGCTACGAGCAGTACTTC
>TRBV6-1|many|TRBJ1-1|16|NA
CASSDVYNSVNTEAFF
TGTGCCAGCAGTGACGTGTATAACAGCGTGAACACTGAAGCTTTCTTT
>TRBV28|many|TRBJ1-1|15|NA
CASSFASRVGTEAFF
TGTGCCAGCAGTTTCGCAAGCAGGGTGGGAACTGAAGCTTTCTTT
>TRBV11-2|few|TRBJ2-3|16|TRBD2
CASSLRLAEFTDTQYF
TGTGCCAGCAGCTTACGGCTAGCGGAGTTCACAGATACGCAGTATTTT
>TRBV5-5|many|TRBJ1-2|15|TRBD1
CASSWGTGADYGYTF
TGTGCCAGCAGCTGGGGGACAGGCGCGGACTATGGCTACACCTTC
>TRBV2|many|TRBJ2-7|10|NA
CASSGTEQYF
TGTGCCAGCAGCGGGACCGAGCAGTACTTC
>TRBV4-1|many|TRBJ2-3|15|NA
CASSQGQADTDTQYF
TGCGCCAGCAGCCAAGGACAGGCCGACACAGATACGCAGTATTTT
>TRBV27|few|TRBJ1-2|13|NA
CASSLDRLGGYTF
TGTGCCAGCAGTCTCGACAGGTTAGGTGGCTACACCTTC
>TRBV24-1|NA|TRBJ2-4|19|TRBD2
CATSSRSLTGGLAKNIQYF
TGTGCCACCAGTAGCCGTTCCCTTACGGGGGGGCTAGCCAAAAACATTCAGTACTTC
>TRBV27|many|TRBJ2-7|13|NA
CASSSTGYYEQYF
TGTGCCAGCAGCTCAACAGGGTACTACGAGCAGTACTTC
>TRBV29-1|many|TRBJ2-5|15|NA
CSVDGATAYQETQYF
TGCAGCGTTGATGGAGCGACTGCTTACCAAGAGACCCAGTACTTC
>TRBV4-2|many|TRBJ2-7|17|TRBD2
CASSHTPGVSGAYEQYF
TGTGCCAGCAGCCATACCCCCGGGGTTAGCGGGGCCTACGAGCAGTACTTC
>TRBV7-9|NA|TRBJ2-5|15|NA
CASSLLSPGGETQYF
TGTGCCAGCAGCTTACTTTCCCCCGGTGGAGAGACCCAGTACTTC
>TRBV5-1|many|TRBJ2-7|13|NA
CASSLSQDYEQYF
TGCGCCAGCAGCTTGTCGCAGGACTACGAGCAGTACTTC
>TRBV27|many|TRBJ2-2|14|NA
CASSLLANTGELFF
TGTGCCAGCAGTTTACTAGCGAACACCGGGGAGCTGTTTTTT
>TRBV28|many|TRBJ2-1|16|TRBD2
CASHMPGLAGDREQFF
TGTGCCAGCCACATGCCGGGACTAGCGGGTGATAGGGAGCAGTTCTTC
>TRBV18|NA|TRBJ2-1|17|TRBD2
CASSVLADTSSYNEQFF
TGTGCCAGCTCCGTACTAGCGGATACTAGCTCCTACAATGAGCAGTTCTTC
>TRBV4-1|few|TRBJ1-5|14|NA
CASSQAEINQPQHF
TGCGCCAGCAGCCAAGCAGAAATCAATCAGCCCCAGCATTTT
>TRBV20-1|many|TRBJ1-1|13|NA
CSARGQVKNEAFF
TGCAGTGCTAGAGGACAGGTTAAAAATGAAGCTTTCTTT